Listed below are T cell receptor beta chains from one sample, sequenced in a study of CD8 T cells in Susac syndrome. TCRdb used MiXCR to reprocess the immunoSEQ multiplex PCR reads, holding one entry per CDR3 protein. The sample carries roughly 150,000 distinct CDR3 sequences, roughly 94% recorded once. Sequenced sample: CD8+ T cells from PBMCs. Receptors originate from a human donor with multiple sclerosis. The CDR3 runs from the conserved cysteine through the conserved F or W. The order of the fields is clone size, D gene, V gene, J gene, CDR3 DNA, CDR3 protein. A D gene is named only where the DNA matches it firmly. Rows give clone size only sometimes, using once, few, many, or a class for an expanded clone.

>once|.|TRBV30|TRBJ1-1
TGTGGCTGGGTGGCGAATTATGAAGCTTTCTTT
CGWVANYEAFF
>.|.|TRBV30|TRBJ2-2
TGTGCCTGGAGTGTCAGGGCTATGAACACCGGGGAGCTGTTTTTT
CAWSVRAMNTGELFF
>.|.|TRBV9|TRBJ2-7
TGTGCCAGCAGCCAAGGAGCAGGGAGCTACGAGCAGTACTTC
CASSQGAGSYEQYF
>.|TRBD2|TRBV11-2|TRBJ2-5
TGTGCCAGCAGCCTCCGGACTAGCGGGGGAGAGACCCAGTACTTC
CASSLRTSGGETQYF
>.|.|TRBV5-1|TRBJ2-7
TGCGCCAGCAGCTTGGCCAAGGGGAGTCGAGGCGAGCAGTACTTC
CASSLAKGSRGEQYF
>once|.|TRBV6-1|TRBJ1-6
TGTGCCAGCAGTGCAATATCGACAGGTTGGCGATCACCCCTCCACTTT
CASSAISTGWRSPLHF
>.|.|TRBV7-8|TRBJ2-3
TGTGCCAGCAGCTCGAGGGCGGGAAGCACAGATACGCAGTATTTT
CASSSRAGSTDTQYF
>.|.|TRBV19|TRBJ1-6
TGTGCCAGTACTACAGGGAGCTCACCCCTCCACTTT
CASTTGSSPLHF
>.|.|TRBV4-1|TRBJ1-2
TGCGCCAGCACCTCGAGGGAGGAACCAAATATCTATGGCTACACCTTC
CASTSREEPNIYGYTF
>once|.|TRBV27|TRBJ1-6
TGTGCCAGCAGTTCGGTATCCTATAATTCACCCCTCCACTTT
CASSSVSYNSPLHF
>.|.|TRBV13|TRBJ2-1
TGTGCCAGCAAAACGGCGGGGGCGAGCTCCTACAATGAGCAGTTCTTC
CASKTAGASSYNEQFF
>.|.|TRBV7-6|TRBJ1-5
TGTGCCAGCAGCTTATTCGAGGGGACTGATCAGCCCCAGCATTTT
CASSLFEGTDQPQHF
>.|.|TRBV2|TRBJ1-2
TGTGTCGTGCGGGGGGCGGGCTACACCTTC
CVVRGAGYTF
>.|TRBD1|TRBV12-3/TRBV12-4|TRBJ2-5
TGTGCCAGCAGTCCTTGGGACAGGGGGCTTGAGACCCAGTACTTC
CASSPWDRGLETQYF
>.|.|TRBV4-1|TRBJ1-2
TGCGCCAGCAGCCCCTTTGGACAGAGCTATGGCTACACCTTC
CASSPFGQSYGYTF
>.|.|TRBV29-1|TRBJ1-2
TGCAGCGTTGAAGGTCGGCCTCCAGCGGGCTACACCTTC
CSVEGRPPAGYTF
>.|.|TRBV7-9|TRBJ1-1
TGTGCCAGCTCCCCCCTAACGCGGGAGGGTGCCGCTTTCTTT
CASSPLTREGAAFF
>.|.|TRBV14|TRBJ2-1
TGTGCCAGCAGCCAAGATGAGGCAGGGCGATACAATGAGCAGTTCTTC
CASSQDEAGRYNEQFF
>.|.|TRBV19|TRBJ1-6
TGTGCCAGTAGTATGGGATCCGGTTCACCCCTCCACTTT
CASSMGSGSPLHF
>.|.|TRBV4-1|TRBJ2-5
TGCGCCAGCGGTTCAATCTGGGAGACCCAGTACTTC
CASGSIWETQYF
>.|.|TRBV6-6|TRBJ2-7
TGTGCCAGCAGTTACTCTTCAGCCTACGAGCAGTACTTC
CASSYSSAYEQYF
>.|.|TRBV11-2|TRBJ1-2
TGTGCCAGCAGCTTAGGGGCCCAGGTCCTTCGCGGCTACACCTTC
CASSLGAQVLRGYTF
>.|TRBD2|TRBV27|TRBJ2-1
TGTGCCAGCAGCAACAGAAAGGGACTACTAACCAATGAGCAGTTCTTC
CASSNRKGLLTNEQFF
>few|.|TRBV27|TRBJ1-2
TGTGCCAGCAGTTTAACGGGGGGAGGCTATGGCTACACCTTC
CASSLTGGGYGYTF
>.|.|TRBV9|TRBJ2-3
TGTGCCAGCAGCGTAGCAGGGGGGATCGCAGATACGCAGTATTTT
CASSVAGGIADTQYF
>.|TRBD1|TRBV29-1|TRBJ2-6
TGCAGCGTTGAAGATCCCACAGGGGTCCGCTCTGGGGCCAACGTCCTGACTTTC
CSVEDPTGVRSGANVLTF
>.|.|TRBV7-6|TRBJ2-3
TGTGCCAGCAGCTCCGGCTTTGTGGTGGGGGAACTTATCACAGATACGCAGTATTTT
CASSSGFVVGELITDTQYF
>.|.|TRBV20-1|TRBJ2-5
TGCAGTGCTAGATGGGGGGGCAAAAAGACCCAGTACTTC
CSARWGGKKTQYF
>.|TRBD1|TRBV29-1|TRBJ1-2
TGCAGCGTGCGGACAGGAGAATATGGCTACACCTTC
CSVRTGEYGYTF
>.|TRBD2|TRBV12-3/TRBV12-4|TRBJ2-1
TGTGCCAGCAGATACAGCGGGGGCTACAATGAGCAGTTCTTC
CASRYSGGYNEQFF
>once|.|TRBV19|TRBJ1-6
TGTGCCAGTAGTATAGTTCACGGGAATCATTCACCCCTCCACTTT
CASSIVHGNHSPLHF
>few|.|TRBV5-6|TRBJ2-1
TGTGCCAGCAGTTTCGGGACCAGTTACAATGAGCAGTTCTTC
CASSFGTSYNEQFF
>.|TRBD1|TRBV5-6|TRBJ1-2
TGTGCCAGCAGCTTAGGGACAGACTATGGCTACACCTTC
CASSLGTDYGYTF
>.|.|TRBV20-1|TRBJ2-6
TGCAGTGCCGACAGTGCCTCTGGGGTCAACGTCCTGACTTTC
CSADSASGVNVLTF
>.|TRBD1|TRBV5-6|TRBJ2-3
TGTGCCAGCAGCTCTTCACAGGGGGACGACACAGATACGCAGTATTTT
CASSSSQGDDTDTQYF
>.|TRBD1|TRBV15|TRBJ1-6
TGTGCCACCAGCACTGACAGGGGAGATAATTCACCCCTCCACTTT
CATSTDRGDNSPLHF
>.|.|TRBV20-1|TRBJ1-1
TGCAGTGCTAGATCGGCCTCCAAGGCTTCTGAAGCTTTCTTT
CSARSASKASEAFF
>.|.|TRBV20-1|TRBJ1-1
TGCAGTGCTAGAGGAGACAGGAAGAATGAAGCTTTCTTT
CSARGDRKNEAFF
>.|.|TRBV13|TRBJ1-1
TGTGCCAGCAGCTTAGGGAGATCTTGGTTGGCTTTCTTT
CASSLGRSWLAFF
>once|TRBD1|TRBV28|TRBJ2-5
TGTGCCAGCAGTGTGACAGGGGTACCCCAAGAGACCCAGTACTTC
CASSVTGVPQETQYF